The 10 T cell receptor beta chains below were found in one sample sequenced in a study of graft-versus-host responses after intestinal transplantation (dated by TCRdb to the early 2020s). The time point label, read with the paper, signifies: cells obtained before transplantation from donor or recipient. These TCRs are of unknown antigen specificity. Library method: the immunoSEQ multiplex PCR assay. TCRdb stores this immuneACCESS table with in-frame sequences only. Part of the clones is absent; in the studies checked, under half of the shortfall reflects unresolved V genes, and no reason is known for the rest. A total of 85,000 to 100,000 clones appear in this sample, approximately 90% of them only once. The ten top clones hold about 0.062% of the sample. The starting material was unstimulated CD8+ T cells sorted from spleen or lymph node cells, obtained before transplant. All receptors come from a human donor who was the organ donor for an intestinal transplant.

The J gene is TRBJ2-7, the V gene TRBV6-4; 11 bases agree with TRBD1. Germline V CDR1 and CDR2: MRHNA, SNTAGT. The ends lost 10 bases at V and 3 bases at J; junction bases unmatched: 5. The CDR3 loop spans 13 amino acids. DNA for the CDR3: TGTGCCACCACCGGGACAGGGGGCTACGAGCAGTACTTC. Encoded protein: CATTGTGGYEQYF.

The chain combines TRBV30 with TRBJ1-2; D is uncertain. The CDR3 runs to 14 residues. Trimming shortened V by 0 bases and J by 4 bases, and 12 bases separated the two germline ends. Germline CDR1 is GTSNPN and CDR2 is SVGIG (reference sequence). CDR3 amino acids: CAWSVIGVGYGYTF. The CDR3 nucleotides read TGTGCCTGGAGTGTTATCGGGGTCGGCTATGGCTACACCTTC.

The gene calls are TRBV15 and TRBJ2-1, with 11 positions matching TRBD2. The CDR3 sequence is 19 residues long. The germline gives CDR1 LNHNV, CDR2 YYDKDF (reference sequence). The trim removed 0 bases at V and 4 bases at J, leaving 11 bases unmatched. The CDR3 spells CATSRDWAGTSGYYNEQFF. CDR3 coding DNA: TGTGCCACCAGCAGAGATTGGGCCGGGACTAGCGGATATTACAATGAGCAGTTCTTC.

The CDR3 nucleotides are TGTGCCAGCAGTGTAAGGGGGCGTGAGGTCTACGAGCAGTACTTC. Amino acids: CASSVRGREVYEQYF. This chain links TRBV6-1 with TRBJ2-7; 7 bases are a match to TRBD1. The V and J ends lost 4 bases and 3 bases, in that order; junction bases with no gene match: 9. The germline V gene encodes CDR1 MNHNS and CDR2 SASEGT. The CDR3 is 15 amino acids.

The CDR3, as DNA: TGTGCCAGCAGCTTATTGAGCGGGGGGGCGGATACGCAGTATTTT. It encodes CASSLLSGGADTQYF. The rearrangement links TRBV7-3 to TRBJ2-3; TRBD2 aligns across 10 bases. This CDR3 comprises 15 residues. Germline trimming cut 2 bases from V and 6 bases from J; bases unmatched to any gene: 5. Germline assignment: CDR1 SGHTA and CDR2 FQGTGA. Together with reference TRBV7-3 and TRBJ2-3, the CDR3 gives the full variable domain: GAGVSQTPSNKVTEKGKYVELRCDPISGHTALYWYRQSLGQGPEFLIYFQGTGAADDSGLPNDRFFAVRPEGSVSTLKIQRTERGDSAVYLCASSLLSGGADTQYFGPGTRLTVL.

The chain has TRBV23-1 and TRBJ1-6; TRBD1 matches 8 bases. TRBV23-1 is an ORF; its function is uncertain. V shed 2 bases, J shed 8 bases, and the junction held 8 bases outside the gene matches. There are 16 residues in the CDR3. The CDR3 DNA follows: TGCGCCAGCAGTCAAGAGACAGGGGCAACGGATTCACCCCTCCACTTT. Protein sequence: CASSQETGATDSPLHF.

The rearrangement links TRBV11-2 to TRBJ2-3; the D is unclear. This CDR3 contains 14 residues. Germline values: CDR1 SGHAT, CDR2 FQNNGV. The V end was cut by 5 bases, the J end by 0 bases, with 9 bases between. This CDR3 is CASSPSTSTDTQYF. For the CDR3, the DNA is TGTGCCAGCAGCCCTAGTACTAGCACAGATACGCAGTATTTT.

The chain has TRBV13 and TRBJ2-7; maybe TRBD2 (5 bases). The ends were cut back, 5 bases at V and 2 bases at J, with 13 bases in the middle. CDR1 is PRHDT, CDR2 FYEKMQ, per germline (reference sequence). The CDR3 covers 14 residues. CDR3 amino acids: CASSRAEDPYEQYF. Here the CDR3 DNA reads TGTGCCAGCAGCCGGGCGGAGGACCCCTACGAGCAGTACTTC.

The chain joins TRBV11-2 to TRBJ2-5, with D possibly TRBD2 on 5 matching bases. In germline, CDR1 is SGHAT, CDR2 FQNNGV. Between the trimmed V and J ends, which lost 1 base and 5 bases, there was a span of 14 bases. The CDR3 has 15 amino acids. In DNA form, the CDR3 reads TGTGCCAGCAGCTTAGGGGCTCTAGCTGTCGAGACCCAGTACTTC. Protein sequence: CASSLGALAVETQYF.

The chain carries TRBV19 and TRBJ1-1, with 7 bases aligning to TRBD1. This CDR3 comprises 13 residues. Per the germline V gene, CDR1 is LNHDA and CDR2 is SQIVND (reference sequence). Trimming removed 6 bases from V and 2 bases from J; junction bases left unmatched: 3. CDR3 sequence: CASSPGGNTEAFF. DNA for the CDR3: TGTGCCAGTAGCCCAGGGGGAAACACTGAAGCTTTCTTT.